This T cell receptor (beta chain) originates from a study of cytotoxic CD8 clonotypes in ibrutinib-treated CLL. Study-level points and caveats: A rise in clonality was seen at ibrutinib response, and a fall back toward baseline was seen at progression. Among the clonotypes, public ones were uncommon and contracted or held stable on treatment.

Germline V gives CDR1 MGHRA, CDR2 YSYEKL. The CDR3 sequence is 16 residues long. Unmatched junction bases numbered 7, after V lost 3 bases and J lost 5 bases. Comment on this clone: Its matching antigen is unknown.

Deep sequencing aimed at 1 in 200,000 to 1 in 1 million T cells' resolution. Method: immunoSEQ multiplex PCR; TCRdb's copy keeps in-frame clones and lacks some. The sample gives 160,000 or so clones, roughly four fifths of which show up once; about 5% is in the top ten. The starting material was PBMCs, obtained after 24 months of ibrutinib treatment. V is TRBV4-1 and J is TRBJ2-2; 9 bases line up with TRBD1. The receptor was derived from a human donor with chronic lymphocytic leukemia. DNA for the CDR3: TGCGCCAGCAGCCAGGATGGGACAGGGTCTACCGGGGAGCTGTTTTTT. Translating gives CASSQDGTGSTGELFF.